Listed here are 14 T cell receptor beta chains from one sample, sequenced in a study of cytomegalovirus exposure and HLA in healthy donors. Researchers ran the PCR with 60 Vbeta and 13 Jbeta primers. Sequencing was performed with immunoSEQ multiplex PCR; in TCRdb, only in-frame clones are kept and a portion is missing. The repertoire holds 73,000 or so clones, with more than 80% as singletons. Material: PBMCs. Source of these receptors: a human donor in good health.

The rearrangement joins TRBV5-1 to TRBJ1-1, with TRBD1 matching over 8 bases. Germline V gene sequence: CDR1 SGHRS, CDR2 YFSETQ. The junction had 4 bases not matched to a gene; V was cut back by 0 bases and J by 3 bases. The CDR3 has 15 amino acids. As DNA, the CDR3 is TGCGCCAGCAGCTTGGATGGACAGGGAGACACTGAAGCTTTCTTT. Its translation: CASSLDGQGDTEAFF.

The rearrangement joins TRBV6-5 to TRBJ2-7; TRBD1 matches at 9 bases. Germline V CDR1 and CDR2: MNHEY, SVGAGI. The CDR3 runs to 16 residues. J lost 6 bases, V lost 2 bases, and 11 bases had no gene match. The CDR3 spells CASSYSQPGQGGEQYF. The CDR3 coding sequence is TGTGCCAGCAGTTACAGCCAACCGGGACAGGGCGGCGAGCAGTACTTC.

This sequence joins TRBV11-3 and TRBJ2-1; D not resolved. V lost 5 bases to trimming and J lost 5 bases, with 10 bases between them. The germline V gene encodes CDR1 SGHNT and CDR2 YENEEA. The CDR3 has 13 residues. This chain's CDR3 is CASSLRRDNEQFF. The CDR3 coding sequence is TGTGCCAGCAGCCTAAGGAGAGACAATGAGCAGTTCTTC.

The V call is TRBV7-2, the J call TRBJ2-1; 8 nucleotides line up with TRBD2. The CDR3 runs 16 residues. Trimming at V came to 5 bases and at J to 3 bases, leaving 9 bases not matched to a gene. Germline V CDR1 and CDR2: SGHTA, FQGNSA. The CDR3: CASSRARGGLYNEQFF. The CDR3 DNA reads TGTGCCAGCAGCCGGGCCCGGGGGGGCCTCTACAATGAGCAGTTCTTC. Looking up the rest from reference TRBV7-2 and TRBJ2-1 gives the full variable domain: GAGVSQSPSNKVTEKGKDVELRCDPISGHTALYWYRQSLGQGLEFLIYFQGNSAPDKSGLPSDRFSAERTGGSVSTLTIQRTQQEDSAVYLCASSRARGGLYNEQFFGPGTRLTVL.

CDR3 region: CASSLAQNYGYTF. DNA for the CDR3: TGTGCCAGCAGCTTAGCACAGAACTATGGCTACACCTTC. The chain joins TRBV11-1 to TRBJ1-2; D is undetermined. Germline lookup yields CDR1 SGHAT and CDR2 FQDESV (reference sequence). The CDR3 consists of 13 residues. Trimming pared 0 bases from V and 2 bases from J, leaving 4 bases between.

The chain carries TRBV7-2 and TRBJ1-6, with 9 bases lining up with TRBD1. Trimming cost V 5 bases and J 0 bases; bases outside gene matches: 5. This CDR3 has 17 amino acids. Germline lookup yields CDR1 SGHTA and CDR2 FQGNSA. In DNA form, the CDR3 reads TGTGCCAGCAGCACAGGACAGGGGAGCTCCTATAATTCACCCCTCCACTTT. Its protein product is CASSTGQGSSYNSPLHF. Full variable domain (missing parts from reference TRBV7-2 and TRBJ1-6): GAGVSQSPSNKVTEKGKDVELRCDPISGHTALYWYRQSLGQGLEFLIYFQGNSAPDKSGLPSDRFSAERTGGSVSTLTIQRTQQEDSAVYLCASSTGQGSSYNSPLHFGNGTRLTVT.

This clone has a single count. V and J are TRBV15 and TRBJ2-3, with 8 bases identical to TRBD2. Germline CDR1 LNHNV, CDR2 YYDKDF (reference sequence). The length of the CDR3 is 13 residues. J was trimmed by 5 bases and V by 4 bases; bases with no gene match: 2. The DNA of the CDR3 is TGTGCCACCAGCACGGGGGGGGTAGATACGCAGTATTTT. Amino acid sequence: CATSTGGVDTQYF.

The chain couples TRBV19 to TRBJ2-6; the D gene is possibly TRBD2 (7 bases). This CDR3 has 17 residues. Trimming took 2 bases from V and 2 from J, leaving 13 bases between them. Germline CDR1 LNHDA, CDR2 SQIVND (reference sequence). CDR3 sequence: CASSIRGANPGANVLTF. The DNA for the CDR3 is TGTGCCAGTAGTATACGGGGGGCGAATCCTGGGGCCAACGTCCTGACTTTC.

This clone came up a few times. This chain joins TRBV2 and TRBJ1-1, with no clear D. Germline V CDR1 and CDR2: SNHLY, FYNNEI. The CDR3 covers 10 residues. Trimming left V 8 bases short and J 10 bases short, with 11 bases between. The CDR3, as DNA: TGTGCCAGCGGAGTTCAGCGAGCTTTCTTT. It translates to CASGVQRAFF.

The chain joins TRBV14 to TRBJ2-2; 10 nucleotides align to TRBD2. Unmatched junction bases numbered 2, after V lost 0 bases and J lost 4 bases. Germline loops: CDR1 SGHDN, CDR2 FVKESK. The CDR3 has 16 amino acids. CDR3 protein: CASSQELAGITGELFF. CDR3 nucleotide sequence: TGTGCCAGCAGCCAAGAACTAGCGGGAATCACCGGGGAGCTGTTTTTT.

This clone was counted once. This rearrangement joins TRBV5-1 to TRBJ1-1; D is perhaps TRBD1 (6 bases). The CDR3 consists of 16 residues. Germline V gene lookup returns CDR1 SGHRS and CDR2 YFSETQ. V was cut by 5 bases and J by 0 bases, with 17 bases left in between. DNA of the CDR3: TGCGCCAGCAGAGATGGGGGGGGGCTGGTGAACACTGAAGCTTTCTTT. As protein: CASRDGGGLVNTEAFF.

The V call is TRBV4-3, the J call TRBJ2-1; D may be TRBD2 (6 bases). There are 18 residues in the CDR3. From germline, CDR1 is LGHNA and CDR2 YSLEER. Trimming removed 1 base at V and 0 bases at J, with 16 bases between. The CDR3 protein is CASSQARSGSSSYNEQFF. In DNA, the CDR3 is TGCGCCAGCAGCCAAGCTCGGTCCGGGAGCAGCTCCTACAATGAGCAGTTCTTC.

The chain recombines TRBV10-3 with TRBJ2-3; possible D gene TRBD1, 5 bases. The length of the CDR3 is 12 residues. Trimming cost V 6 bases and J 7 bases, with 11 bases left between them. CDR1 and CDR2 (germline): ENHRY, SYGVKD. DNA for the CDR3: TGTGCCATCAGGGACAATGGTTATACGCAGTATTTT. Translation gives CAIRDNGYTQYF.

The V gene is TRBV21-1, the J gene TRBJ1-3; TRBD1, the D gene given by the table, was not confirmed from the DNA. TRBV21-1 is labeled a pseudogene. The CDR3 loop spans 17 amino acids. The CDR3 DNA follows: TGTGCCAGCAGCAAGGGACAGGGGGCCGCTTCTGGAAACACCATATATTTT. Translated: CASSKGQGAASGNTIYF.